These T cell receptor beta chains were read from a single sample in a study of blood T cell repertoires in COVID-19. Libraries were prepared by immunoSEQ multiplex PCR; TCRdb keeps only in-frame clonotypes and omits some of them. The sample holds roughly 25,000 clones, roughly 70% seen once. Material for sequencing was peripheral blood. Every receptor here comes from a man aged 55 to 69 with active or convalescent COVID-19. Each CDR3 is given with its conserved first and last residue. The order of the fields is J gene, CDR3 length, V gene, CDR3 protein.

j_gene: TRBJ2-3; len: 13; v_gene: TRBV27; CDR3aa: CASSFPGGVTQYF
j_gene: TRBJ1-1; len: 14; v_gene: TRBV28; CDR3aa: CASSAATGRLGAFF
j_gene: TRBJ2-7; len: 16; v_gene: TRBV5-6; CDR3aa: CASSLWPSGRRYEQYF
j_gene: TRBJ2-4; len: 17; v_gene: TRBV5-1; CDR3aa: CASSSYPQGVAKNIQYF
j_gene: TRBJ1-2; len: 15; v_gene: TRBV9; CDR3aa: CASSVGPGQGDGYTF
j_gene: TRBJ2-1; len: 13; v_gene: TRBV11-2; CDR3aa: CASSLVSTQAQFF
j_gene: TRBJ2-7; len: 14; v_gene: TRBV7-6; CDR3aa: CAIPRPLGTYEQYF
j_gene: TRBJ2-1; len: 11; v_gene: TRBV3-1/TRBV3-2; CDR3aa: CASSFKGQGVF
j_gene: TRBJ1-4; len: 14; v_gene: TRBV5-4; CDR3aa: CASSSRGEAEKLFF
j_gene: TRBJ2-5; len: 15; v_gene: TRBV9; CDR3aa: CASTYSGSVQETQYF
j_gene: TRBJ2-7; len: 17; v_gene: TRBV7-9; CDR3aa: CASSLLLGQGRSNEQYF
j_gene: TRBJ2-3; len: 14; v_gene: TRBV10-3; CDR3aa: CAISEAAAGNTQYF
j_gene: TRBJ2-7; len: 17; v_gene: TRBV19; CDR3aa: CASSLKGTGVGAYEQYF
j_gene: TRBJ2-5; len: 13; v_gene: TRBV29-1; CDR3aa: CSAEGTGLETQYF
j_gene: TRBJ2-2; len: 15; v_gene: TRBV2; CDR3aa: CASSEEKLLGGELFF
j_gene: TRBJ2-1; len: 16; v_gene: TRBV5-5; CDR3aa: CASSSTPTRTYNEQFF
j_gene: TRBJ2-1; len: 20; v_gene: TRBV9; CDR3aa: CASSVAGTSGITHSYNEQFF
j_gene: TRBJ2-4; len: 16; v_gene: TRBV5-1; CDR3aa: CASSLTPASGSDIQYF
j_gene: TRBJ1-6; len: 13; v_gene: TRBV6-5; CDR3aa: CASSQGVYSPLHF
j_gene: TRBJ2-5; len: 16; v_gene: TRBV7-2; CDR3aa: CASSNPGQGTGETQYF
j_gene: TRBJ2-3; len: 16; v_gene: TRBV24-1; CDR3aa: CATSESGTGSADTQYF
j_gene: TRBJ1-1; len: 15; v_gene: TRBV30; CDR3aa: CAWSPYRGKKAEAFF
j_gene: TRBJ1-1; len: 14; v_gene: TRBV6-5; CDR3aa: CASTIGGAGTEAFF
j_gene: TRBJ2-7; len: 15; v_gene: TRBV19; CDR3aa: CASSMGQTSSYEQYF
j_gene: TRBJ1-1; len: 14; v_gene: TRBV18; CDR3aa: CASSRRTGQTEAFF
j_gene: TRBJ1-4; len: 13; v_gene: TRBV4-1; CDR3aa: CASSQEGLEKLFF
j_gene: TRBJ1-1; len: 13; v_gene: TRBV3-1/TRBV3-2; CDR3aa: CASSALGGTEAFF
j_gene: TRBJ1-1; len: 16; v_gene: TRBV7-9; CDR3aa: CASTLLSGGMNTEAFF
j_gene: TRBJ1-5; len: 15; v_gene: TRBV6-6; CDR3aa: CASSIRDRGNQPQHF
j_gene: TRBJ1-4; len: 14; v_gene: TRBV5-4; CDR3aa: CATRQGPNNEKLFF
j_gene: TRBJ1-5; len: 14; v_gene: TRBV6-5; CDR3aa: CASRPGTGSQPQHF
j_gene: TRBJ2-3; len: 18; v_gene: TRBV27; CDR3aa: CASSRFIGSRGYTDTQYF
j_gene: TRBJ1-5; len: 13; v_gene: TRBV5-8; CDR3aa: CASSPIRNQPQHF
j_gene: TRBJ2-5; len: 11; v_gene: TRBV10-3; CDR3aa: CAIRAEETQYF
j_gene: TRBJ2-1; len: 17; v_gene: TRBV9; CDR3aa: CASSVEGGTRRSAEQFF
j_gene: TRBJ1-1; len: 13; v_gene: TRBV10-2; CDR3aa: CATKSGVYTEAFF
j_gene: TRBJ1-1; len: 17; v_gene: TRBV14; CDR3aa: CASSHQGQGYLNTEAFF
j_gene: TRBJ2-7; len: 14; v_gene: TRBV25-1; CDR3aa: CASSETGGAYEQYF
j_gene: TRBJ2-1; len: 15; v_gene: TRBV11-3; CDR3aa: CASSIAGGPYNEQFF
j_gene: TRBJ1-2; len: 15; v_gene: TRBV7-2; CDR3aa: CASSTGQGLIYGYTF
j_gene: TRBJ1-1; len: 14; v_gene: TRBV27; CDR3aa: CASSFSGRGTEAFF
j_gene: TRBJ2-4; len: 18; v_gene: TRBV5-1; CDR3aa: CASTGGGGQGTIGNIQYF
j_gene: TRBJ2-5; len: 13; v_gene: TRBV7-2; CDR3aa: CASSLQRQETQYF
j_gene: TRBJ2-5; len: 13; v_gene: TRBV5-6; CDR3aa: CASSLDSEETQYF
j_gene: TRBJ1-1; len: 14; v_gene: TRBV11-2; CDR3aa: CASSHRDRNTEAFF
j_gene: TRBJ2-7; len: 15; v_gene: TRBV11-3; CDR3aa: CASSLGTGSSYEQYF
j_gene: TRBJ1-2; len: 19; v_gene: TRBV11-2; CDR3aa: CASSLSSIGDRAANYGYTF
j_gene: TRBJ1-6; len: 14; v_gene: TRBV30; CDR3aa: CAWSRGVVGSPLHF
j_gene: TRBJ1-5; len: 16; v_gene: TRBV12-5; CDR3aa: CASGPWRGQGYQPQHF
j_gene: TRBJ2-1; len: 14; v_gene: TRBV7-2; CDR3aa: CASSPDSGRGGKFF
j_gene: TRBJ1-2; len: 13; v_gene: TRBV6-5; CDR3aa: CASRRLQGSGYTF
j_gene: TRBJ1-1; len: 14; v_gene: TRBV5-1; CDR3aa: CASSRTGIETEAFF
j_gene: TRBJ2-7; len: 17; v_gene: TRBV30; CDR3aa: CAWSREEGTGGYYEQYF
j_gene: TRBJ1-2; len: 14; v_gene: TRBV18; CDR3aa: CASSLDRGRAGYTF
j_gene: TRBJ1-2; len: 15; v_gene: TRBV4-1; CDR3aa: CASSQYRDTIYGYTF
j_gene: TRBJ2-7; len: 15; v_gene: TRBV27; CDR3aa: CASRETGIVDYEQYF
j_gene: TRBJ1-5; len: 18; v_gene: TRBV6-6; CDR3aa: CASSPSPGTGISNQPQHF
j_gene: TRBJ1-1; len: 14; v_gene: TRBV10-1; CDR3aa: CASSEKLGSTEAFF
j_gene: TRBJ2-6; len: 18; v_gene: TRBV27; CDR3aa: CASSLKGTGMSGANVLTF